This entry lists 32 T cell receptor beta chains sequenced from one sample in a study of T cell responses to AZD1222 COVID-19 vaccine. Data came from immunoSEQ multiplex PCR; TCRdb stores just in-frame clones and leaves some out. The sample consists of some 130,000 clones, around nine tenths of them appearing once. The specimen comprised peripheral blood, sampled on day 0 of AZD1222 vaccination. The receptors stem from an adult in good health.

The CDR3 DNA reads TGTGCCAGTAGTCCGGGACAGGGGAATGGAAACACCATATATTTT. Protein product: CASSPGQGNGNTIYF. The chain couples TRBV19 to TRBJ1-3; 10 bases map to TRBD1. The germline CDR1 and CDR2 sequences are LNHDA and SQIVND (reference sequence). V trimming: 5 bases; J trimming: 3 bases; junction bases outside the gene matches: 4. This CDR3 is built from 15 residues.

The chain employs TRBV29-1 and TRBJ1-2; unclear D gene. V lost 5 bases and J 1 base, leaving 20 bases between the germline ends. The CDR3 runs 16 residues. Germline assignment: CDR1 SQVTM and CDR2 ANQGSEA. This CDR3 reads CSVPSKVVHNNYGYTF. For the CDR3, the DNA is TGCAGCGTTCCATCAAAGGTTGTGCACAATAACTATGGCTACACCTTC. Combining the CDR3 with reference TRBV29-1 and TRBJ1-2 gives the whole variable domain SAVISQKPSRDICQRGTSLTIQCQVDSQVTMMFWYRQQPGQSLTLIATANQGSEATYESGFVIDKFPISRPNLTFSTLTVSNMSPEDSSIYLCSVPSKVVHNNYGYTFGSGTRLTVV.

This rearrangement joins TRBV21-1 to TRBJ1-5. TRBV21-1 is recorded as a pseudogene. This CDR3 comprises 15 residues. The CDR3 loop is CASSKRRDSNQPQHF. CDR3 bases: TGTGCCAGCAGCAAACGCCGGGACAGCAATCAGCCCCAGCATTTT.

The CDR3 coding sequence is TGTGCCATCACTTGGCAGCTCAATCAGCCCCAGCATTTT. Translation gives CAITWQLNQPQHF. The chain uses TRBV10-3 and TRBJ1-5, with D hard to call. V shed 7 bases and J shed 3 bases, with 10 bases lying between them. The CDR3 totals 13 residues. The V gene's germline CDR1 is ENHRY and CDR2 SYGVKD.

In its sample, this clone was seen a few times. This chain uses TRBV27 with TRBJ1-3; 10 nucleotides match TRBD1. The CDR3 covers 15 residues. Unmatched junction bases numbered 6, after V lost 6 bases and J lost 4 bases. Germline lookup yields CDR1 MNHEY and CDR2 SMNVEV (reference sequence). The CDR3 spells CASRPTGGFGNTIYF. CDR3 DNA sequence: TGTGCCAGCAGACCGACAGGGGGCTTCGGAAACACCATATATTTT.

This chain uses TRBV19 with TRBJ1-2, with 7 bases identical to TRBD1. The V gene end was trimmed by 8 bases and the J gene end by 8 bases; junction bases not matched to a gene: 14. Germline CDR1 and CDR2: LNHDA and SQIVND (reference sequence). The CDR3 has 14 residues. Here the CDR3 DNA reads TGTGCCAGTGTAGGCGACAGGGAGGTCTCAGGCTACACCTTC. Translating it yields CASVGDREVSGYTF.

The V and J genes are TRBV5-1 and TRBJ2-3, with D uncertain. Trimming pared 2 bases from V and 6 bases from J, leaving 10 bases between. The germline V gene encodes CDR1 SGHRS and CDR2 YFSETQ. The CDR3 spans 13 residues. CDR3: CASSFVSGDTQYF. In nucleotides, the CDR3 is TGCGCCAGCAGCTTTGTGAGTGGCGATACGCAGTATTTT.

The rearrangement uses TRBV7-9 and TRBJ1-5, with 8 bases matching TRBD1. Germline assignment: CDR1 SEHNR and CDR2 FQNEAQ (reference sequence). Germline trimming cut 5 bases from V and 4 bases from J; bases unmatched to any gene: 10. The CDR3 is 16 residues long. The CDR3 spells CASSAIAGTGNQPQHF. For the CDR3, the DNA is TGTGCCAGCAGCGCAATAGCCGGGACAGGAAATCAGCCCCAGCATTTT. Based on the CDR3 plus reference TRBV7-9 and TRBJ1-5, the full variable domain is DTGVSQNPRHKITKRGQNVTFRCDPISEHNRLYWYRQTLGQGPEFLTYFQNEAQLEKSRLLSDRFSAERPKGSFSTLEIQRTEQGDSAMYLCASSAIAGTGNQPQHFGDGTRLSIL.

The CDR3 nucleotides are TGCGCCAGCAGCTTGCCGGGGGCTGATGGCTACACCTTC. The encoded protein is CASSLPGADGYTF. This chain uses TRBV5-1 with TRBJ1-2, with D possibly being TRBD1 (6 bases). The germline V gene has CDR1 SGHRS and CDR2 YFSETQ. V gave up 1 base and J gave up 6 bases, with 10 bases separating them. CDR3 length: 13 amino acids.

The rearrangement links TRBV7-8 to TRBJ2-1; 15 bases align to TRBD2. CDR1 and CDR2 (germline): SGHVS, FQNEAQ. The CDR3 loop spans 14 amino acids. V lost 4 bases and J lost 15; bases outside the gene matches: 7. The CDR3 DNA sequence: TGTGCCAGCAGCTCCGTGGGACTAGCGGGAGGTATGTTCTTC. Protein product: CASSSVGLAGGMFF.

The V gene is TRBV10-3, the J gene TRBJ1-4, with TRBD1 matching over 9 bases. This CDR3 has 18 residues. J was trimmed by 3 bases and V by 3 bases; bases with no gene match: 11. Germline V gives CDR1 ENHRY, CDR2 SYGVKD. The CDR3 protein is CAISDPPGQGRANEKLFF. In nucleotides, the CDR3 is TGTGCCATCAGTGATCCGCCGGGACAGGGTAGGGCTAATGAAAAACTGTTTTTT.

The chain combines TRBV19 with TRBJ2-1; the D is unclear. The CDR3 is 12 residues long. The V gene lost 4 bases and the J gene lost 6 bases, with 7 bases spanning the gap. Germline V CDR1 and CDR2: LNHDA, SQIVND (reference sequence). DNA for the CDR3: TGTGCCAGTAGTAGGTACAGCAATGAGCAGTTCTTC. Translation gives CASSRYSNEQFF.

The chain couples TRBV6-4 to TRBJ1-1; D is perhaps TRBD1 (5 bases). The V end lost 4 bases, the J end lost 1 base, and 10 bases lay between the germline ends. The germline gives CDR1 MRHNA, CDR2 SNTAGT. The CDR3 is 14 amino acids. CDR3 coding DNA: TGTGCCAGCAGTGTGGGGGGGGAGAACACTGAAGCTTTCTTT. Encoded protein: CASSVGGENTEAFF.

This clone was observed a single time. The CDR3 bases are TGTGCCAGCAGCCAAGTTTTAGGCGCTAACCAAGAGACCCAGTACTTC. Translated: CASSQVLGANQETQYF. The V gene is TRBV3-1 (or the pseudogene TRBV3-2), the J gene TRBJ2-5, with D unclear. Germline V gene data show CDR1 as LGHDT and CDR2 as YNNKEL (reference sequence). The CDR3 has 16 residues. The ends were cut back, 1 base at V and 0 bases at J, with 12 bases in the middle.

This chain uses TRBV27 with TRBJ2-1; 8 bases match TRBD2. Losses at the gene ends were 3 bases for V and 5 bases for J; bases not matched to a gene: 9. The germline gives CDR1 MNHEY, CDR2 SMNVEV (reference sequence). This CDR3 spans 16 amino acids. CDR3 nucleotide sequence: TGTGCCAGCAGTTTTGACGCGGGAGGTAGTCACAATGAGCAGTTCTTC. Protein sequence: CASSFDAGGSHNEQFF.

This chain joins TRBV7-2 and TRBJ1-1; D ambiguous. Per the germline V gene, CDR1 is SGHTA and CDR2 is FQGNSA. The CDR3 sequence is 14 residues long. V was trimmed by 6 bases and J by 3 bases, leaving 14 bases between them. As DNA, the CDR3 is TGTGCCAGCAGTCCCTCGGGAGGGTACACTGAAGCTTTCTTT. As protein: CASSPSGGYTEAFF.

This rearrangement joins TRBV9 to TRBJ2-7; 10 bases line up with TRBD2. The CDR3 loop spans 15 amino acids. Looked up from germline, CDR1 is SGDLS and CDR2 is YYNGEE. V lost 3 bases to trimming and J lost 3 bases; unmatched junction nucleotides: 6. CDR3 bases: TGTGCCAGCAGCGCTGAGCGGGAGGGCCTCTACGAGCAGTACTTC. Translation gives CASSAEREGLYEQYF.

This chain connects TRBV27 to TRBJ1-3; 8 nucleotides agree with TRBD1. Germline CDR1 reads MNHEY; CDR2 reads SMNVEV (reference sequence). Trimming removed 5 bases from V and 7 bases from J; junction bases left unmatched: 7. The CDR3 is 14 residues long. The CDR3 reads CASSDGTGQNTIYF. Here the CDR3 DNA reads TGTGCCAGCAGTGACGGGACAGGTCAGAACACCATATATTTT.

The CDR3 is CASSLGGEGSEAFF. The DNA of the CDR3 is TGTGCCAGCAGCCTGGGGGGCGAGGGGTCTGAAGCTTTCTTT. This chain connects TRBV9 to TRBJ1-1; the D gene is possibly TRBD1 (6 bases). The CDR3 consists of 14 residues. Trimming left V 4 bases short and J 6 bases short, with 16 bases between. The germline V gene has CDR1 SGDLS and CDR2 YYNGEE.

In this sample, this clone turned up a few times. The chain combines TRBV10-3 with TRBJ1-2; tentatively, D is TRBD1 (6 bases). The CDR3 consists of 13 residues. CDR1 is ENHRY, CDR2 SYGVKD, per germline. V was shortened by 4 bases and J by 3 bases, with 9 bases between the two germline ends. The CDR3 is CAISAQGHYGYTF. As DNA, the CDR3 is TGTGCCATCAGTGCGCAGGGGCACTATGGCTACACCTTC.

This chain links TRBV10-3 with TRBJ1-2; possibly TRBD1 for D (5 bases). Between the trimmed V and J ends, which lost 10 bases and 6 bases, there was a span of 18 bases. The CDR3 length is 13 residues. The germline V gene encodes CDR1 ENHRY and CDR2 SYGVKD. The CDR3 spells CATPVGGGHGYTF. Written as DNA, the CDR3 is TGTGCCACGCCCGTTGGTGGGGGACATGGCTACACCTTC.

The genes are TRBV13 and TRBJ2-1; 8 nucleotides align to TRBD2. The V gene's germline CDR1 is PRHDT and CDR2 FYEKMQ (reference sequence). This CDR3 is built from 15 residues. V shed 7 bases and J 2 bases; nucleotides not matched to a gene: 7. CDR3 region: CASNPSGGTYNEQFF. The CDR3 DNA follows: TGTGCCAGCAATCCCTCGGGGGGGACCTACAATGAGCAGTTCTTC.

CDR3 bases: TGCGCCAGCAGCCAAGATGGAGGAGGGGCGGGTTCTAATGAAAAACTGTTTTTT. This translates into CASSQDGGGAGSNEKLFF. The chain recombines TRBV4-1 with TRBJ1-4, with a possible D match to TRBD1 (5 bases). Trimming removed 0 bases at V and 3 bases at J, with 17 bases between. Germline CDR1 is MGHRA and CDR2 is YSYEKL. This CDR3 comprises 18 residues.

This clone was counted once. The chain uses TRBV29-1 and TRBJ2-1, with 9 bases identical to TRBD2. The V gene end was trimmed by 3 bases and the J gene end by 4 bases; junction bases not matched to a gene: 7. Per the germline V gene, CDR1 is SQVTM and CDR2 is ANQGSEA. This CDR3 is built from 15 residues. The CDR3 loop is CSVDGLASIYNEQFF. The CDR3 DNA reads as TGCAGCGTTGACGGACTAGCGAGTATATACAATGAGCAGTTCTTC.

The CDR3 here is CASLPGGVSGNTIYF. The CDR3 DNA reads TGTGCCAGCCTCCCTGGGGGGGTCTCTGGAAACACCATATATTTT. This chain joins TRBV28 and TRBJ1-3; TRBD1 is a possible D gene (5 bases). This CDR3 has 15 residues. CDR1 is MDHEN, CDR2 SYDVKM, per germline. With 8 bases removed from V and 0 bases from J, the gap between germline ends came to 14 bases.

CDR3 in amino acids: CASIRRDGGIEAFF. For the CDR3, the DNA is TGTGCCAGCATTCGCCGCGACGGTGGGATTGAAGCTTTCTTT. This chain uses TRBV7-9 with TRBJ1-1; no clear D. Germline loops: CDR1 SEHNR, CDR2 FQNEAQ (reference sequence). The CDR3 totals 14 residues. The V and J ends lost 7 bases and 7 bases respectively, with 19 bases between them.

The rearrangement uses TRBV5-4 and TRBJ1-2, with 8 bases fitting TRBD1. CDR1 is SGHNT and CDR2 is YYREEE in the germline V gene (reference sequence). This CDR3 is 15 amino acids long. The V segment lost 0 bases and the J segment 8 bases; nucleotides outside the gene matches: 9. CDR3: CASSLVGQGMGGYTF. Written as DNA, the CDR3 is TGTGCCAGCAGCTTGGTAGGACAGGGAATGGGCGGCTACACCTTC.

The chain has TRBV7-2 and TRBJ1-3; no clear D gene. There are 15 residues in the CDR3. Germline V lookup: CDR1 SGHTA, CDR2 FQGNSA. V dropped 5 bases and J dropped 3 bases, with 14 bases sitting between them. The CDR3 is CASSLGGSLGNTIYF. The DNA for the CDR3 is TGTGCCAGCAGCCTCGGAGGGAGCCTTGGAAACACCATATATTTT.

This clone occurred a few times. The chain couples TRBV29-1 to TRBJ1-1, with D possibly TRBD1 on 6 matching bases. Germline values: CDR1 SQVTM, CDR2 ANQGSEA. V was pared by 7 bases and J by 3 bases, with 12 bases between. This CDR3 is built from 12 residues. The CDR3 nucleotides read TGCAGCGCCAACAGGGAATACACTGAAGCTTTCTTT. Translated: CSANREYTEAFF. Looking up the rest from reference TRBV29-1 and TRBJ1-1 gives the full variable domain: SAVISQKPSRDICQRGTSLTIQCQVDSQVTMMFWYRQQPGQSLTLIATANQGSEATYESGFVIDKFPISRPNLTFSTLTVSNMSPEDSSIYLCSANREYTEAFFGQGTRLTVV.

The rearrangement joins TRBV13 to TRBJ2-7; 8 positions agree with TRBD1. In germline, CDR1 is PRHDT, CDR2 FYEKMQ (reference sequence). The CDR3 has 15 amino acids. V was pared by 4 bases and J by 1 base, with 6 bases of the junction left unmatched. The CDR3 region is CASSSRGRGSYEQYF. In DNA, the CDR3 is TGTGCCAGCAGCTCCAGGGGGCGTGGATCCTACGAGCAGTACTTC.

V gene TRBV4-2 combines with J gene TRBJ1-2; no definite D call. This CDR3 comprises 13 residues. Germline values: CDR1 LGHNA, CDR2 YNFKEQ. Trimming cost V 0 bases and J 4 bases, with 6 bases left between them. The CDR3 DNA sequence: TGTGCCAGCAGCCAAGATAGAATCTATGGCTACACCTTC. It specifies CASSQDRIYGYTF.

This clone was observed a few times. The CDR3 region is CASSLGLAGGTSLRTDTQYF. The CDR3 DNA sequence: TGTGCCAGCAGCTTAGGTCTAGCGGGAGGTACTAGCCTAAGGACAGATACGCAGTATTTT. The chain uses TRBV7-6 and TRBJ2-3; 11 nucleotides line up with TRBD2. The CDR3 runs to 20 residues. Germline loops: CDR1 SGHVS, CDR2 FNYEAQ. Trimming took 1 base from V and 3 from J; bases not matched to a gene: 15.